The entry below gives a single T cell receptor (beta chain) sequence along with its context. TCRdb keeps only in-frame clones here, not all; method: immunoSEQ multiplex PCR. Of approximately 50,000 clones listed, roughly nine tenths are singletons. The V end lost 1 base, the J end lost 0 bases, and 4 bases lay between the germline ends. This CDR3 contains 15 residues. Germline assignment: CDR1 SGHTA and CDR2 FQGNSA. The data derive from a study of control samples from healthy donors and cancer patients. This clonotype was obtained from a man aged 55 to 70 with head and neck cancer. Sequenced input: PBMCs. The chain joins TRBV7-2 to TRBJ1-6, with D uncertain. Written as DNA, the CDR3 is TGTGCCAGCAGCTTAGGGAGCTCCTATAATTCACCCCTCCACTTT. It is translated as CASSLGSSYNSPLHF.